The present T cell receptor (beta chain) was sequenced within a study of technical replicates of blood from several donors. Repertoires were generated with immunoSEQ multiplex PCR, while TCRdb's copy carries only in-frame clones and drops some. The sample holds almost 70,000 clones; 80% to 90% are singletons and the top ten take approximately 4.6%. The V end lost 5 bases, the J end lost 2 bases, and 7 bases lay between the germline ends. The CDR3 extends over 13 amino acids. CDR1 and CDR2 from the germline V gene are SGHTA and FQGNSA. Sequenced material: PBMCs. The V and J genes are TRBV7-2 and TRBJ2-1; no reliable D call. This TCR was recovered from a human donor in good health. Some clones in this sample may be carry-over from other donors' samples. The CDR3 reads CASSVFAYNEQFF. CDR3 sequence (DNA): TGTGCCAGCAGCGTCTTCGCCTACAATGAGCAGTTCTTC.